The 29 T cell receptor beta chains below all came from one sample that was sequenced in a study of blood T cell repertoires in COVID-19 (TCRdb year 2020). The library was generated by the immunoSEQ multiplex PCR assay. The table comes from immuneACCESS by way of TCRdb, which keeps in-frame sequences with V and J called. Part of the clones is missing from these tables; in studies checked, under half for an unresolved V gene and the rest for unknown reasons. A total of around 400,000 clones appear in this sample, over 75% of them only once. Of the sample, around 9.3% is held by the ten largest clones. The sample consisted of peripheral blood. Source of these receptors: a woman under 40 with COVID-19, enrolled during active disease.

A single count supports this clone. The chain recombines TRBV19 with TRBJ2-6; D is possibly TRBD2 (5 bases). This CDR3 has 15 residues. Germline V gene data show CDR1 as LNHDA and CDR2 as SQIVND (reference sequence). The V gene lost 7 bases and the J gene lost 2 bases, with 12 bases spanning the gap. The CDR3 sequence: CASTDWMAGANVLTF. The CDR3 nucleotides are TGTGCCAGTACGGACTGGATGGCTGGGGCCAACGTCCTGACTTTC.

The genes are TRBV7-8 and TRBJ1-4, with D possibly matching TRBD1 (6 bases). The V and J ends lost 5 bases and 8 bases respectively, with 21 bases between them. Germline values: CDR1 SGHVS, CDR2 FQNEAQ. This CDR3 has 16 amino acids. This CDR3 reads CASSLLGGHTPEKLFF. DNA of the CDR3: TGTGCCAGCAGCCTCCTAGGGGGTCATACTCCGGAAAAACTGTTTTTT. Full variable domain (remainder filled in from reference TRBV7-8 and TRBJ1-4): GAGVSQSPRYKVAKRGQDVALRCDPISGHVSLFWYQQALGQGPEFLTYFQNEAQLDKSGLPSDRFFAERPEGSVSTLKIQRTQQEDSAVYLCASSLLGGHTPEKLFFGSGTQLSVL.

This clone was seen once. This sequence joins TRBV30 and TRBJ1-2; D gene ambiguous. The V end lost 0 bases, the J end lost 4 bases, and 9 bases lay between the germline ends. CDR1 is GTSNPN, CDR2 SVGIG, per germline (reference sequence). CDR3 size: 13 residues. In DNA form, the CDR3 reads TGTGCCTGGAGTGTACAAGGAGGCTATGGCTACACCTTC. Its protein is CAWSVQGGYGYTF.

The rearrangement links TRBV18 to TRBJ1-2; 9 nucleotides line up with TRBD1. This CDR3 is 17 amino acids long. V dropped 3 bases and J dropped 1; count of bases not matched to a gene: 9. Germline V gene lookup returns CDR1 KGHSH and CDR2 LQKENI. The CDR3 nucleotides are TGTGCCAGCTCACCTTCAACCGGGACAGGGATTAACTATGGCTACACCTTC. It codes for CASSPSTGTGINYGYTF.

The chain couples TRBV4-1 to TRBJ2-7, with D possibly matching TRBD2 (5 bases). V lost 6 bases and J lost 0, with 9 bases in between. This CDR3 is built from 13 residues. Germline-derived CDR1 and CDR2 are MGHRA and YSYEKL. CDR3 region: CASSSGSSYEQYF. The CDR3 nucleotides read TGCGCCAGCAGTTCTGGGAGCTCCTACGAGCAGTACTTC.

The V gene is TRBV2, the J gene TRBJ1-1; D ambiguous. The CDR3 contains 13 residues. CDR1 is SNHLY, CDR2 FYNNEI, per germline. V was trimmed by 6 bases and J by 0 bases, leaving 8 bases between them. CDR3 protein: CASRISLNTEAFF. The CDR3 DNA sequence: TGTGCCAGCAGAATCAGTTTGAACACTGAAGCTTTCTTT.

This chain links TRBV6-2 or TRBV6-3 with TRBJ2-4; tentative D call: TRBD2 (6 bases). The germline V and J ends were trimmed by 2 bases and 9 bases, with 14 bases remaining between them. CDR3 length equals 14 residues. Germline V gene sequence: CDR1 MNHEY, CDR2 SVGEGT. The CDR3 region has the DNA TGTGCCAGCAGTTACGGGGGGAGCTACGGCATTCAGTACTTC. This sequence encodes CASSYGGSYGIQYF.

V and J are TRBV9 and TRBJ2-2; D gene unclear. This CDR3 is 14 amino acids long. Germline lookup yields CDR1 SGDLS and CDR2 YYNGEE. V dropped 4 bases and J dropped 7 bases, with 14 bases sitting between them. CDR3 loop: CASSPRSESGELFF. For the CDR3, the DNA is TGTGCCAGCAGCCCGCGAAGTGAGAGCGGGGAGCTGTTTTTT.

The V call is TRBV3-1 (or the pseudogene TRBV3-2), the J call TRBJ1-2, with D perhaps TRBD1 (6 bases). This CDR3 has 15 residues. CDR1 and CDR2 from the germline V gene are LGHDT and YNNKEL (reference sequence). V lost 1 base, J lost 7 bases, and 16 bases lay in between. The CDR3 spells CASSQGQAPLSGYTF. The DNA of the CDR3 is TGTGCCAGCAGCCAAGGACAGGCTCCGTTAAGTGGCTACACCTTC.

J is TRBJ2-5 and V is TRBV18; D remains unclear. Per the germline V gene, CDR1 is KGHSH and CDR2 is LQKENI. V lost 2 bases and J lost 4, with 14 bases in between. This CDR3 is built from 15 residues. CDR3 sequence: CASSPVALRGETQYF. CDR3 sequence (DNA): TGTGCCAGCTCACCAGTGGCACTACGTGGAGAGACCCAGTACTTC.

This clone was detected only once. The gene calls are TRBV9 and TRBJ2-3; 11 positions match TRBD2. Germline CDR1 is SGDLS and CDR2 is YYNGEE. Trimming removed 1 base from V and 1 base from J; junction bases left unmatched: 2. This CDR3 has 16 residues. The CDR3 sequence is CASSVTSGRRTDTQYF. The CDR3 nucleotides read TGTGCCAGCAGCGTAACTAGCGGGAGACGCACAGATACGCAGTATTTT. Based on the CDR3 plus reference TRBV9 and TRBJ2-3, the full variable domain is DSGVTQTPKHLITATGQRVTLRCSPRSGDLSVYWYQQSLDQGLQFLIQYYNGEERAKGNILERFSAQQFPDLHSELNLSSLELGDSALYFCASSVTSGRRTDTQYFGPGTRLTVL.

The chain combines TRBV6-5 with TRBJ2-1; D might be TRBD1 (7 bases). V lost 0 bases and J lost 8, with 14 bases in between. The CDR3 extends over 15 amino acids. Germline lookup yields CDR1 MNHEY and CDR2 SVGAGI. CDR3 bases: TGTGCCAGCAGTTACTCGAAGGCAGGGGGGCATGAGCAGTTCTTC. Residues: CASSYSKAGGHEQFF.

The V call is TRBV5-1, the J call TRBJ2-7, with 9 bases matching TRBD1. The CDR3 length is 15 residues. The trim removed 4 bases at V and 5 bases at J, leaving 10 bases unmatched. Germline assignment: CDR1 SGHRS and CDR2 YFSETQ. The CDR3 DNA sequence: TGCGCCAGCAGCCCACTCGGGACAGGGAATAACGAGCAGTACTTC. Amino acids: CASSPLGTGNNEQYF.

V gene TRBV28 combines with J gene TRBJ2-1, with TRBD1 as a possible D gene (5 bases). Germline V gene data show CDR1 as MDHEN and CDR2 as SYDVKM. The CDR3 length is 16 residues. V was cut by 3 bases and J by 6 bases, with 18 bases left in between. This chain's CDR3 is CASSFIGALTRNEQFF. CDR3 nucleotide sequence: TGTGCCAGCAGTTTTATAGGGGCCCTAACCCGCAATGAGCAGTTCTTC.

V and J are TRBV24-1 and TRBJ2-2; D remains ambiguous. The length of the CDR3 is 11 residues. The ends were cut back, 8 bases at V and 2 bases at J, with 2 bases in the middle. Germline lookup yields CDR1 KGHDR and CDR2 SFDVKD. Here the CDR3 DNA reads TGTGCCACCACAAACACCGGGGAGCTGTTTTTT. It yields the protein CATTNTGELFF.

The V and J genes are TRBV6-2 or TRBV6-3 and TRBJ1-2, with TRBD1 matching 8 bases. The CDR3 has 15 amino acids. The ends lost 5 bases at V and 2 bases at J; junction bases unmatched: 7. Per germline, CDR1 MNHEY and CDR2 SVGEGT. CDR3 residues: CASSHRDRLNYGYTF. The CDR3, as DNA: TGTGCCAGCAGTCACCGGGACAGGCTGAACTATGGCTACACCTTC.

The chain combines TRBV30 with TRBJ2-2, with D unclear. Per germline, CDR1 GTSNPN and CDR2 SVGIG (reference sequence). V lost 6 bases and J 5 bases, leaving 7 bases between the germline ends. The CDR3 covers 11 residues. The CDR3 loop reads CACFLTGELFF. The CDR3 DNA sequence: TGTGCCTGCTTTCTAACCGGGGAGCTGTTTTTT.

The genes are TRBV7-6 and TRBJ2-1; 8 bases fit TRBD2. V dropped 1 base and J dropped 2; count of bases not matched to a gene: 7. The germline CDR1 and CDR2 sequences are SGHVS and FNYEAQ. This CDR3 is 17 amino acids long. CDR3 DNA: TGTGCCAGCAGCTTAGGGGCGGCGGGAGGCCCCTACAATGAGCAGTTCTTC. Encoded protein: CASSLGAAGGPYNEQFF. The whole variable domain, remainder taken from reference TRBV7-6 and TRBJ2-1, is GAGVSQSPRYKVTKRGQDVALRCDPISGHVSLYWYRQALGQGPEFLTYFNYEAQQDKSGLPNDRFSAERPEGSISTLTIQRTEQRDSAMYRCASSLGAAGGPYNEQFFGPGTRLTVL.

The chain is built from TRBV7-8 and TRBJ2-7; 8 positions match TRBD1. Trimming at V came to 5 bases and at J to 5 bases, leaving 5 bases not matched to a gene. Germline values: CDR1 SGHVS, CDR2 FQNEAQ. The CDR3 has 13 amino acids. CDR3 in DNA: TGTGCCAGCAGCCAGGACAGGGCCCACGAGCAGTACTTC. Translation gives CASSQDRAHEQYF.

The rearrangement uses TRBV10-1 and TRBJ2-3, with D perhaps TRBD2 (6 bases). CDR3 length: 17 amino acids. Trimming stripped 3 bases from V and 3 bases from J, with 19 bases between. Germline assignment: CDR1 WNHNN and CDR2 SYGVQD (reference sequence). As DNA, the CDR3 is TGCGCCAGCAGTGATGGGAAACTAGCTGGGTCGACAGATACGCAGTATTTT. Protein product: CASSDGKLAGSTDTQYF.

The genes are TRBV6-5 and TRBJ2-1; 10 bases align to TRBD2. V lost 0 bases, J lost 6 bases, and 5 bases stayed unmatched. The germline gives CDR1 MNHEY, CDR2 SVGAGI. The CDR3 is 16 residues long. CDR3 sequence reads: CASSYSPSGSGNEQFF. The CDR3 nucleotides are TGTGCCAGCAGTTACTCTCCTAGCGGGAGTGGCAATGAGCAGTTCTTC.

The chain recombines TRBV5-6 with TRBJ2-7; D gene uncertain. Germline values: CDR1 SGHDT, CDR2 YYEEEE. V was cut by 4 bases and J by 6 bases, with 8 bases left in between. This CDR3 is 11 amino acids long. The chain's CDR3 is CASSLTVEQYF. In DNA, the CDR3 is TGTGCCAGCAGCCTAACAGTCGAGCAGTACTTC.

The gene calls are TRBV18 and TRBJ2-2; D unresolved. This CDR3 comprises 15 residues. Germline assignment: CDR1 KGHSH and CDR2 LQKENI. Trimming took 6 bases from V and 1 from J, leaving 12 bases between them. The CDR3 loop is CASSLAEENTGELFF. Written as DNA, the CDR3 is TGTGCCAGCTCCCTGGCCGAGGAGAACACCGGGGAGCTGTTTTTT.

The chain uses TRBV7-2 and TRBJ2-1; possibly TRBD2 for D (5 bases). The germline CDR1 and CDR2 sequences are SGHTA and FQGNSA. The V and J ends lost 4 bases and 8 bases respectively, with 12 bases between them. The CDR3 sequence is 13 residues long. The DNA for the CDR3 is TGTGCCAGCAGCTCGCGGCCCGGGGATGAGCAGTTCTTC. Translating gives CASSSRPGDEQFF.

The rearrangement links TRBV5-1 to TRBJ2-3; 10 bases line up with TRBD2. The germline V gene has CDR1 SGHRS and CDR2 YFSETQ. The length of the CDR3 is 14 residues. Unmatched junction bases numbered 6, after V lost 6 bases and J lost 5 bases. The CDR3 DNA reads TGCGCCAGCACCGGGACTAGCGTTAGAGATACGCAGTATTTT. This gives the protein CASTGTSVRDTQYF. Variable domain in full (rest from reference TRBV5-1 and TRBJ2-3): KAGVTQTPRYLIKTRGQQVTLSCSPISGHRSVSWYQQTPGQGLQFLFEYFSETQRNKGNFPGRFSGRQFSNSRSEMNVSTLELGDSALYLCASTGTSVRDTQYFGPGTRLTVL.

The chain joins TRBV20-1 to TRBJ1-6, with a possible D match to TRBD1 (5 bases). Germline CDR1 DFQATT, CDR2 SNEGSKA (reference sequence). The CDR3 is 15 residues long. Trimming cost V 3 bases and J 10 bases, with 19 bases left between them. The CDR3 DNA reads TGCAGTGCTAGTCAGAGGGGACTGTACCGCTCACCCCTCCACTTT. Amino acid sequence: CSASQRGLYRSPLHF.

The rearrangement links TRBV28 to TRBJ1-1; D gene ambiguous. Germline CDR1 is MDHEN and CDR2 is SYDVKM. The CDR3 spans 13 residues. Trimming left V 5 bases short and J 1 base short, with 8 bases between. CDR3 amino acids: CASSRSGNTEAFF. In DNA form, the CDR3 reads TGTGCCAGCAGTCGGTCTGGGAACACTGAAGCTTTCTTT.

The CDR3 bases are TGTGCCAGCAGTGTCGCTAGCGGTGGCGAGCAGTTCTTC. This encodes CASSVASGGEQFF. This sequence joins TRBV2 and TRBJ2-1, with 7 nucleotides matching TRBD2. V shed 4 bases and J 10 bases; nucleotides not matched to a gene: 7. Germline loops: CDR1 SNHLY, CDR2 FYNNEI. The CDR3 runs 13 residues.

This chain connects TRBV4-1 to TRBJ2-7; maybe TRBD1 (6 bases). Germline V gives CDR1 MGHRA, CDR2 YSYEKL. V dropped 4 bases and J dropped 0 bases, with 10 bases sitting between them. CDR3 length equals 14 residues. CDR3 protein: CASSPQGSSYEQYF. The DNA for the CDR3 is TGCGCCAGCAGCCCGCAGGGGAGCTCCTACGAGCAGTACTTC.